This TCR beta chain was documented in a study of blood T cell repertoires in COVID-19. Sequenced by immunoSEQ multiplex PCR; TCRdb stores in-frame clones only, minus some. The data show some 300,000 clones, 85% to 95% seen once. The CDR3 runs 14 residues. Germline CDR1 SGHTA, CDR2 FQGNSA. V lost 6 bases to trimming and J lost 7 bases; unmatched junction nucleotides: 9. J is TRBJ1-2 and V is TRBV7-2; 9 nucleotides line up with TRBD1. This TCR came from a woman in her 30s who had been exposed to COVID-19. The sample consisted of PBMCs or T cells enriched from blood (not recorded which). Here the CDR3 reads CASRQGTGRGGYTF. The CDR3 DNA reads TGTGCCAGCAGGCAAGGGACAGGGCGAGGTGGCTACACCTTC.